This T cell receptor (beta chain) was observed in a study of beta chain features in type 1 diabetes. Every bit of the isolated RNA underwent reverse transcription, so sequencing read expressed TCRB transcripts. Generated by immunoSEQ multiplex PCR, the TCRdb table keeps only in-frame clones and is missing some. The profile shows around 170,000 clones, less than 9.5% of them singletons. J was trimmed by 0 bases and V by 8 bases; bases with no gene match: 7. CDR1 and CDR2 from the germline V gene are SNHLY and FYNNEI. The CDR3 is made up of 15 amino acids. The sequenced material came from central memory CD4+ T cells from blood. The rearrangement uses TRBV2 and TRBJ2-1; 7 nucleotides agree with TRBD2. The TCR sequence derives from a woman aged 18 to 35 in good health. The CDR3 region has the DNA TGTGCCAGCCACGCTAGCGGCACCTCCTACAATGAGCAGTTCTTC. As protein: CASHASGTSYNEQFF.